The rows below give T cell receptor beta chains drawn from one sample of a study of cytotoxic CD8 clonotypes in ibrutinib-treated CLL. The repertoire was sequenced with immunoSEQ multiplex PCR; TCRdb's copy has only in-frame clones and lacks some. The top ten hold about a fifth of the sample, which has tens of thousands of clones, 56% seen once. The material was PBMCs, obtained after 24 months of ibrutinib treatment. Receptor source: a human donor with chronic lymphocytic leukemia. Both conserved end residues are part of each CDR3. A D gene is named only where the DNA matches it firmly. Rows may omit the clone size; those that give it use once, few, many or a size class.

clone_size d_call j_call v_call cdr3_aa cdr3_nt
few TRBD1 TRBJ1-6 TRBV7-6 CASSLGAAGGNSPLHF TGTGCCAGCAGCTTAGGAGCAGCAGGGGGTAATTCACCCCTCCACTTT
few . TRBJ2-6 TRBV19 CASRTPTGANVLTF TGTGCCAGTAGGACCCCCACTGGGGCCAACGTCCTGACTTTC
. . TRBJ1-2 TRBV5-6 CASSLLPTDPYYGYTF TGTGCCAGCAGCTTACTGCCGACAGACCCTTACTATGGCTACACCTTC
. . TRBJ2-7 TRBV25-1 CASSENQGVYSEQYF TGTGCCAGCAGTGAAAATCAGGGAGTATACTCCGAGCAGTACTTC
. . TRBJ2-2 TRBV27 CASSFITGELFF TGTGCCAGCAGTTTTATCACCGGGGAGCTGTTTTTT
. TRBD1 TRBJ1-1 TRBV10-2 CASKGRRQGDPEAFF TGCGCCAGCAAGGGTCGCCGACAGGGGGACCCTGAAGCTTTCTTT
. . TRBJ2-1 TRBV6-5 CASTGDSSSYNEQFF TGTGCCAGCACCGGTGATTCGAGCTCCTACAATGAGCAGTTCTTC
few . TRBJ1-2 TRBV28 CASINPPYGYTF TGTGCCAGCATTAACCCCCCCTATGGCTACACCTTC
. . TRBJ2-2 TRBV19 CASRGSGSHTGELFF TGTGCCAGCCGAGGGTCGGGTTCCCACACCGGGGAGCTGTTTTTT
. TRBD2 TRBJ2-3 TRBV5-1 CASSNGGTYLTDTQYF TGCGCCAGCAGTAACGGGGGGACCTACCTCACAGATACGCAGTATTTT
few . TRBJ2-3 TRBV6-5 CASSTRNPRTDTQYF TGTGCCAGCAGTACCCGGAATCCCCGCACAGATACGCAGTATTTT
. TRBD2 TRBJ2-1 TRBV11-2 CASSTRLAGHYEQFF TGTGCCAGCAGCACCCGACTAGCGGGACATTATGAGCAGTTCTTC
. . TRBJ2-5 TRBV21-1 CASSIWETGAEETQYF TGTGCCAGCAGCATATGGGAAACAGGGGCCGAAGAGACCCAGTACTTC
once TRBD1 TRBJ1-1 TRBV5-1 CASSWTGLGPTTEAFF TGCGCCAGCAGCTGGACAGGGCTGGGCCCGACGACTGAAGCTTTCTTT
. . TRBJ1-1 TRBV9 CASSVLTGIWDTEAFF TGTGCCAGCAGCGTTCTTACAGGGATTTGGGACACTGAAGCTTTCTTT
. . TRBJ2-7 TRBV10-1 CATDSDSYEQYF TGCGCCACCGATAGTGACTCCTACGAGCAGTACTTC
. . TRBJ1-3 TRBV7-6 CASSSNLGPSGNTIYF TGTGCCAGCAGCTCAAACTTGGGACCGTCCGGAAACACCATATATTTT
. . TRBJ1-2 TRBV9 CASSVVRPDGYTF TGTGCCAGCAGCGTAGTGCGTCCCGACGGCTACACCTTC
few . TRBJ2-5 TRBV5-4 CASSPLSPLRDETQYF TGTGCCAGCAGCCCGCTTTCCCCGCTCAGGGATGAGACCCAGTACTTC
large . TRBJ1-1 TRBV10-3 CAIAVGVAGASEAFF TGTGCCATCGCAGTGGGGGTTGCGGGGGCGAGTGAAGCTTTCTTT
. . TRBJ1-4 TRBV6-6 CASSYPEEANEKLFF TGTGCCAGCAGTTACCCGGAGGAAGCTAATGAAAAACTGTTTTTT
. TRBD1 TRBJ1-5 TRBV5-3 CASSLEGAGNQPQHF TGTGCCAGCAGCTTGGAGGGGGCAGGGAATCAGCCCCAGCATTTT
. . TRBJ2-2 TRBV5-6 CASSLVGTGELFF TGTGCCAGCAGCTTGGTAGGCACCGGGGAGCTGTTTTTT
. . TRBJ1-6 TRBV4-1 CASSQAEGVRSPLHF TGCGCCAGCAGCCAAGCCGAAGGGGTGAGGTCACCCCTCCACTTT